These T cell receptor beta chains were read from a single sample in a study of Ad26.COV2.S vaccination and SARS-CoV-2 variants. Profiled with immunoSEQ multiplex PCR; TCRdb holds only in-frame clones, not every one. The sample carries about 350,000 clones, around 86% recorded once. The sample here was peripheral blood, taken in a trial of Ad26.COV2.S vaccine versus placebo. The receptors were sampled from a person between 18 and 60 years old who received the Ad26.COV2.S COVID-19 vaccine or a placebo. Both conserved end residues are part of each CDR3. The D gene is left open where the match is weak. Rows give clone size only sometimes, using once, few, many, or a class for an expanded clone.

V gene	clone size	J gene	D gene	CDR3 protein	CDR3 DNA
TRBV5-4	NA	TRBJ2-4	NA	CASSSRASEVF	TGTGCCAGCAGCTCCCGGGCCTCGGAAGTCTTC
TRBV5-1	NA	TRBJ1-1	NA	CASSLANLGNSEAFF	TGCGCCAGCAGCTTGGCTAATTTAGGCAACAGCGAAGCTTTCTTT
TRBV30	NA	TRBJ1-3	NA	CAWSPGNTIYF	TGTGCCTGGAGTCCGGGAAACACCATATATTTT
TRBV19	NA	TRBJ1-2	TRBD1	CASSTPGTGGSGYTF	TGTGCCAGTAGTACTCCCGGGACAGGGGGGAGCGGCTACACCTTC
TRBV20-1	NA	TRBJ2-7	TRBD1	CSASNSRGHVYEQYF	TGCAGTGCTAGTAACTCCAGGGGGCATGTCTACGAGCAGTACTTC
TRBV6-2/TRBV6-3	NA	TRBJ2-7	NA	CASSYSSGAYEQYF	TGTGCCAGCAGTTACTCGAGTGGGGCCTACGAGCAGTACTTC
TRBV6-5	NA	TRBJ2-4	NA	CASSPTGTASIQYF	TGTGCCAGCAGTCCAACCGGGACCGCCTCCATTCAGTACTTC
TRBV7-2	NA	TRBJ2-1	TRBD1	CASSSTGGPPREQFF	TGTGCCAGCAGTTCGACAGGGGGTCCGCCCCGGGAGCAGTTCTTC
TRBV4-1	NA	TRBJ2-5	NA	CASSQDLLPRPQETQYF	TGCGCCAGCAGCCAAGATCTCCTACCTCGCCCCCAAGAGACCCAGTACTTC
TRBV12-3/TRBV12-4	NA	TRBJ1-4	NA	CASSSGSHEKLFF	TGTGCCAGCAGTTCCGGTTCGCATGAAAAACTGTTTTTT
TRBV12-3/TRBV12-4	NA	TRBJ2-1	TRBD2	CASSSSGAVEQFF	TGTGCCAGCAGCTCTAGCGGGGCAGTTGAGCAGTTCTTC
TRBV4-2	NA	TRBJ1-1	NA	CASSQSWMNTEAFF	TGTGCCAGCAGCCAGAGTTGGATGAACACTGAAGCTTTCTTT
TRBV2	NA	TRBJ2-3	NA	CASSEWRTDTQYF	TGTGCCAGCAGTGAATGGCGGACAGATACGCAGTATTTT
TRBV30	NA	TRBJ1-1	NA	CAWVHGWTEAFF	TGTGCCTGGGTACATGGATGGACTGAAGCTTTCTTT
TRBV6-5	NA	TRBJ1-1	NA	CASRLPGGGAFF	TGTGCCAGCAGGCTCCCTGGGGGAGGCGCTTTCTTT
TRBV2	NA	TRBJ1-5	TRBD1	CASSLDRDQPQHF	TGTGCCAGCAGTCTGGACAGGGATCAGCCCCAGCATTTT
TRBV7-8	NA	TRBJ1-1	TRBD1	CASSSGGFGTEAFF	TGTGCCAGCAGCTCAGGGGGCTTCGGGACTGAAGCTTTCTTT
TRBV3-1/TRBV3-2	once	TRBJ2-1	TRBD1	CASSQDNGAGGYNEQFF	TGTGCCAGCAGCCAAGATAACGGCGCAGGGGGCTACAATGAGCAGTTCTTC
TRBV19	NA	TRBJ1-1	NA	CASTIGPLNTEAFF	TGTGCCAGTACCATAGGGCCCTTGAACACTGAAGCTTTCTTT
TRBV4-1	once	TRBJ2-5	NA	CASSQDGGRETQYF	TGCGCCAGCAGCCAAGACGGGGGGCGGGAGACCCAGTACTTC
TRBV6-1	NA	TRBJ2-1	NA	CASSDRWNEQFF	TGTGCCAGCAGTGACAGGTGGAATGAGCAGTTCTTC
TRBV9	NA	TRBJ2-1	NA	CASSPSAGSPPSEQFF	TGTGCCAGCAGCCCCTCAGCGGGTTCCCCCCCCAGTGAGCAGTTCTTC
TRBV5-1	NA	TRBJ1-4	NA	CASSPMWEQGEKLFF	TGCGCCAGCAGCCCCATGTGGGAACAGGGTGAAAAACTGTTTTTT
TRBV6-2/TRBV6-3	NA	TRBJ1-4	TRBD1	CASSYSLGRGLLATNEKLFF	TGTGCCAGCAGTTACTCCCTTGGCAGGGGGCTACTTGCAACTAATGAAAAACTGTTTTTT
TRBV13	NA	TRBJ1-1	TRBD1	CASSSDRGSNTEAFF	TGTGCCAGCAGTTCGGACAGGGGGTCGAACACTGAAGCTTTCTTT
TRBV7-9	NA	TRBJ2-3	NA	CASSFGASNATDTQYF	TGTGCCAGCAGCTTTGGGGCTAGCAATGCCACAGATACGCAGTATTTT
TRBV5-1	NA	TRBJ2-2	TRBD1	CASNPGQGLNTGELFF	TGCGCCAGCAATCCGGGACAGGGTCTGAACACCGGGGAGCTGTTTTTT
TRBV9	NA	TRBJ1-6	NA	CASSVEGHSTSPLHF	TGTGCCAGCAGCGTAGAGGGACATTCCACTTCACCCCTCCACTTT
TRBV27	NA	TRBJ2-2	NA	CASSLPGKPGELFF	TGTGCCAGCAGTTTACCGGGCAAACCCGGGGAGCTGTTTTTT
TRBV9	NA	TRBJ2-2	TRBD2	CASSTRTSGENTGELFF	TGTGCCAGCAGCACTCGGACTAGCGGGGAGAACACCGGGGAGCTGTTTTTT
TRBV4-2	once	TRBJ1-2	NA	CASSQDGEGNNYGYTF	TGTGCCAGCAGCCAAGATGGCGAAGGGAACAACTATGGCTACACCTTC
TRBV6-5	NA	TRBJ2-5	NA	CASKRGSAGETQYF	TGTGCCAGCAAACGGGGGTCTGCTGGGGAGACCCAGTACTTC
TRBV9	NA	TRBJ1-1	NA	CASSVTDGGTEAFF	TGTGCCAGCAGCGTAACGGACGGGGGGACTGAAGCTTTCTTT
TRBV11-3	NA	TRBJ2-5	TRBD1	CASSPRTGSAQETQYF	TGTGCCAGCAGCCCCCGGACAGGGTCGGCCCAAGAGACCCAGTACTTC
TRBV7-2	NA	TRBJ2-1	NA	CASSQGAANEQFF	TGTGCCAGCAGTCAGGGCGCGGCCAATGAGCAGTTCTTC
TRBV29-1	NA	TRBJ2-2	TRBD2	CSVASGGVNTGELFF	TGCAGCGTTGCTAGCGGGGGAGTAAACACCGGGGAGCTGTTTTTT
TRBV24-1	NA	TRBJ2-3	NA	CATSDSGTSADTQYF	TGTGCCACCAGTGATTCCGGGACGTCGGCAGATACGCAGTATTTT
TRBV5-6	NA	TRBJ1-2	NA	CASSFGTVYGYTF	TGTGCCAGCAGCTTCGGGACGGTCTATGGCTACACCTTC
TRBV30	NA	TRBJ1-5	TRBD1	CAWSRTGASNQPQHF	TGTGCCTGGAGCCGGACAGGGGCCAGCAATCAGCCCCAGCATTTT
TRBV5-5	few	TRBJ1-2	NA	CASSTDGANYGYTF	TGTGCCAGCAGCACGGACGGAGCTAACTATGGCTACACCTTC
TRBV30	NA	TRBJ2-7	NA	CAWSVGGAQYF	TGTGCCTGGAGTGTAGGTGGCGCGCAGTACTTC
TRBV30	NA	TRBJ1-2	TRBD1	CAWENQGTGAGYTF	TGTGCCTGGGAAAACCAAGGGACAGGGGCTGGCTACACCTTC
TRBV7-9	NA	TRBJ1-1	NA	CASSTRGDTEAFF	TGTGCCAGCAGCACGAGGGGGGACACTGAAGCTTTCTTT
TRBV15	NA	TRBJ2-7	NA	CATSRDYGHAYEQYF	TGTGCCACCAGCAGAGATTACGGACACGCCTACGAGCAGTACTTC
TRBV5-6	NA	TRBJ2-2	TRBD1	CASNDGQGDLVTGELFF	TGTGCCAGCAACGACGGACAGGGCGATCTGGTCACCGGGGAGCTGTTTTTT
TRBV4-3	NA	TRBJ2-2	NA	CASSTLTGTGELFF	TGCGCCAGCAGCACCCTTACTGGGACCGGGGAGCTGTTTTTT
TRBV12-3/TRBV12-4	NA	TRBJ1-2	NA	CASPGSDGYTF	TGTGCCAGTCCAGGGAGTGATGGCTACACCTTC
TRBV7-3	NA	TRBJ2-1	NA	CASSSGYNEQFF	TGTGCCAGCAGCTCAGGCTACAATGAGCAGTTCTTC
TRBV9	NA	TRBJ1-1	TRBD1	CASSNRQGAVSTEAFF	TGTGCCAGCAGTAATAGACAGGGGGCGGTTAGTACTGAAGCTTTCTTT
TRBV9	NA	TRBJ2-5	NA	CASSVSLAGETQYF	TGTGCCAGCAGCGTGAGTCTAGCCGGCGAGACCCAGTACTTC
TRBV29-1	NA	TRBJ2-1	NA	CSVAAQGNEQFF	TGCAGCGTTGCTGCACAGGGCAATGAGCAGTTCTTC
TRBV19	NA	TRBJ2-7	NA	CASSIGGGTYEQYF	TGTGCCAGTAGTATAGGAGGGGGGACCTACGAGCAGTACTTC
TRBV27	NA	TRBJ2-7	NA	CASSYKGTYEQYF	TGTGCCAGCAGTTATAAAGGGACCTACGAGCAGTACTTC
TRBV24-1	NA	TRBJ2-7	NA	CATSGVCDRSFYEQYF	TGTGCCACCAGTGGGGTCTGTGACAGAAGTTTCTACGAGCAGTACTTC
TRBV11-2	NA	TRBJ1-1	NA	CANSRGQNTEAFF	TGTGCCAACTCCCGGGGTCAGAACACTGAAGCTTTCTTT
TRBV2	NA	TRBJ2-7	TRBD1	CASSPEGQGIHEQYF	TGTGCCAGCAGTCCTGAGGGACAGGGTATCCACGAGCAGTACTTC
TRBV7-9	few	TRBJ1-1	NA	CASSSRGPSEAFF	TGTGCCAGCAGCTCCCGGGGGCCCAGTGAAGCTTTCTTT
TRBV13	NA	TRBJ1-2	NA	CASSVGTPPNYGYTF	TGTGCCAGCAGCGTCGGGACACCACCTAACTATGGCTACACCTTC
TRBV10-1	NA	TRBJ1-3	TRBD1	CASRGQGGGNTIYF	TGCGCCAGCAGGGGACAGGGGGGAGGAAACACCATATATTTT
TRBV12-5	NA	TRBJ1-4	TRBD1	CASGFVTGGDEKLFF	TGTGCTAGTGGTTTCGTTACAGGGGGAGATGAAAAACTGTTTTTT